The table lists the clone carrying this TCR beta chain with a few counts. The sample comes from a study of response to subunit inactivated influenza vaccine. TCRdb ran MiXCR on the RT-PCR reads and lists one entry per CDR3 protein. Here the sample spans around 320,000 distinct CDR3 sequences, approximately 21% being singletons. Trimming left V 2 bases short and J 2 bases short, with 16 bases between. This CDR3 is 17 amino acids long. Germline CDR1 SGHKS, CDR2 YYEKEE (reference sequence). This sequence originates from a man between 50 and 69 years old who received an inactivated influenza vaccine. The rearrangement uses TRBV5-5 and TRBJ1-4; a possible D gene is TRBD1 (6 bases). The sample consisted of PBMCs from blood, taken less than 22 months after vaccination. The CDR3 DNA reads TGTGCCAGCAGCTTTATGCCGGGGGCGCTTACTAATGAAAAACTGTTTTTT. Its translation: CASSFMPGALTNEKLFF.